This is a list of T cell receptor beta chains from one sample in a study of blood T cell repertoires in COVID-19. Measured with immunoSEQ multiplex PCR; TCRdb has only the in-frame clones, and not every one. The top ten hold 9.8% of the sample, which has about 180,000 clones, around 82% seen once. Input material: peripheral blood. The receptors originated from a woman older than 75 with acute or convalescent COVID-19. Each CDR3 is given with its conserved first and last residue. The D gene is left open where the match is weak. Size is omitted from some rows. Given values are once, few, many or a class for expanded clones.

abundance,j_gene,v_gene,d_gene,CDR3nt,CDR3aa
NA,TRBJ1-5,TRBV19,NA,TGTGCCAGTAGTATAGTAGACAGATTCTCGCCCCAGCATTTT,CASSIVDRFSPQHF
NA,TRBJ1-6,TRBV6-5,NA,TGTGCCAGCAGAAAACCGACGGGGAATTCACCCCTCCACTTT,CASRKPTGNSPLHF
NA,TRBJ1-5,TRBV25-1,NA,TGTGCCAGCAGTGAATGGGGGGATAGCAATCAGCCCCAGCATTTT,CASSEWGDSNQPQHF
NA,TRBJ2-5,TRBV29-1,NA,TGCAGCGGGGGGGAGCGAACCCAGTACTTC,CSGGERTQYF
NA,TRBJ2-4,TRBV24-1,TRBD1,TGTGCCCCAGAAATGACAGGGCTTTTAGCCAAAAACATTCAGTACTTC,CAPEMTGLLAKNIQYF
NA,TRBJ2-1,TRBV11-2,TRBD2,TGTGCCAGCAGCCGACTAGCGGGGGTTTACAATGAGCAGTTCTTC,CASSRLAGVYNEQFF
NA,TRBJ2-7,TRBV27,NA,TGTGCCAGCAGTTTAAGGGAGGAGCACGAGCAGTACTTC,CASSLREEHEQYF
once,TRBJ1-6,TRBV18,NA,TGTGCCAGCTCACCGAGCATCCGGAATTCACCCCTCCACTTT,CASSPSIRNSPLHF
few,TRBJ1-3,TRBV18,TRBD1,TGTGCCAGCTCACCACGGACAGGGGAAGAAAACACCATATATTTT,CASSPRTGEENTIYF
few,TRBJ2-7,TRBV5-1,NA,TGCGCCAGCAGCGCGACAAGTAACGAGCAGTACTTC,CASSATSNEQYF
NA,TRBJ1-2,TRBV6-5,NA,TGTGCCAGCACCCTAATGGGGCGGTTCTATGGCTACACCTTC,CASTLMGRFYGYTF
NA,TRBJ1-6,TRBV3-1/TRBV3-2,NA,TGTGCCAGCAGCCAAGCGCTGACAAGAGATAATTCACCCCTCCACTTT,CASSQALTRDNSPLHF
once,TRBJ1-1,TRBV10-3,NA,TGTGCCATCTCGCAGGCCCCGAACACTGAAGCTTTCTTT,CAISQAPNTEAFF
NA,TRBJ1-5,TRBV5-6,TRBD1,TGTGCCAGCGTCACCGGCCGGGACAGGGTTAAGGATCAGCCCCAGCATTTT,CASVTGRDRVKDQPQHF
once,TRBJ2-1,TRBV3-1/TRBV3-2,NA,TGTGCCAGCACCGGAGGTAAGAATGAGCAGTTCTTC,CASTGGKNEQFF
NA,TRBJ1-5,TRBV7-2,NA,TGTGCCAGCAGCTTAGACCTCGGTCAGCCCCAGCATTTT,CASSLDLGQPQHF
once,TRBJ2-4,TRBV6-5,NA,TGTGCCAGCAGTCCCCTAGCCAAAAACATTCAGTACTTC,CASSPLAKNIQYF
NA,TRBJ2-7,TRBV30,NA,TGTGCCTGGAGTGTAAGGTTGGACAGAAGCTCCTACGAGCAGTACTTC,CAWSVRLDRSSYEQYF
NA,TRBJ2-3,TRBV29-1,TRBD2,TGCAGCGTTCTAGGACTAGCGCCGGGGGATACGCAGTATTTT,CSVLGLAPGDTQYF
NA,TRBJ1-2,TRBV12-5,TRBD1,TGTGCTAGTGGTTTGGTACAGGGGTCCAACTATGGCTACACCTTC,CASGLVQGSNYGYTF
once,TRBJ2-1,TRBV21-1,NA,TGTGCCAGCAGTACCGCAGGGGGACTGAACTACAATGAGCAGTTCTTC,CASSTAGGLNYNEQFF
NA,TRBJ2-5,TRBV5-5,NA,TGTGCCAGTCAGGCAGGGACCCAGTACTTC,CASQAGTQYF
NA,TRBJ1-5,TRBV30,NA,TGTGCCTGGAGCGGCGCAGGGGATCAGCCCCAGCATTTT,CAWSGAGDQPQHF
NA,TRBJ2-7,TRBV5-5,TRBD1,TGTGCCAGCAGCGGGACCTTAAGGGGGACAGACGAGCAGTACTTC,CASSGTLRGTDEQYF
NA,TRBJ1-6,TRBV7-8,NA,TGTGCCAGCAGCACAGCCCTCTCCTATAATTCACCCCTCCACTTT,CASSTALSYNSPLHF
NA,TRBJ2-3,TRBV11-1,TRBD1,TGTGCCAGCAGCCCTGAGGGGACAGGGGCAGATACGCAGTATTTT,CASSPEGTGADTQYF
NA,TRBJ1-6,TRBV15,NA,TGTGCCACCAGGGAAAGGGGAGGGGGTTATAATTCACCCCTCCACTTT,CATRERGGGYNSPLHF
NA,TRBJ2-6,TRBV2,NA,TGTGCCAGCAGTGTCGGGGGGCTTGGGGCCAACGTCCTGACTTTC,CASSVGGLGANVLTF
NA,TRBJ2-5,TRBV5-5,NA,TGTGCCAGCAGCTTGGCCCCAGGGGTGGGGGAGACCCAGTACTTC,CASSLAPGVGETQYF
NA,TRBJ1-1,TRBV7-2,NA,TGTGCCAGCAGGCTCTCGTCGATGCAGGGGGCTTTCTTT,CASRLSSMQGAFF
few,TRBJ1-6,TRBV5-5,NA,TGTGCCAGCAGCTTGAGGGGACTGAGCTCCTATAATTCACCCCTCCACTTT,CASSLRGLSSYNSPLHF
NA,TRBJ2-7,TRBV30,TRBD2,TGTGCCTGGAGTGTCTGGGACTACGTAACCTACGAGCAGTACTTC,CAWSVWDYVTYEQYF
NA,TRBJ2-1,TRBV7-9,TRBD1,TGTGCCAGCAGCTTAGACAGGGGGTTCTCCTCCTACAATGAGCAGTTCTTC,CASSLDRGFSSYNEQFF